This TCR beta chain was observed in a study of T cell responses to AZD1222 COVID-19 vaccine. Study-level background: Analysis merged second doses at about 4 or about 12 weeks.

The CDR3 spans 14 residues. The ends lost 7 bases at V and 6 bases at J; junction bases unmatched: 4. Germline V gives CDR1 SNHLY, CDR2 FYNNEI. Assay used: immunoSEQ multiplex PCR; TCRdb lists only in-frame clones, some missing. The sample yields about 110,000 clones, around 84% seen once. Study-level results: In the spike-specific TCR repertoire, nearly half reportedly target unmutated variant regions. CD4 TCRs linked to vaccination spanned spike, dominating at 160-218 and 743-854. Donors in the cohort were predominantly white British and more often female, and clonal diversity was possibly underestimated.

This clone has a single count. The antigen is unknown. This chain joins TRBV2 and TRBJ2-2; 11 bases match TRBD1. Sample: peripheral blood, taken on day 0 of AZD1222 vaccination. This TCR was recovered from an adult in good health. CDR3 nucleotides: TGTGCCAGCATGAAGGGACAGGGGGCCGGGGAGCTGTTTTTT. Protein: CASMKGQGAGELFF.